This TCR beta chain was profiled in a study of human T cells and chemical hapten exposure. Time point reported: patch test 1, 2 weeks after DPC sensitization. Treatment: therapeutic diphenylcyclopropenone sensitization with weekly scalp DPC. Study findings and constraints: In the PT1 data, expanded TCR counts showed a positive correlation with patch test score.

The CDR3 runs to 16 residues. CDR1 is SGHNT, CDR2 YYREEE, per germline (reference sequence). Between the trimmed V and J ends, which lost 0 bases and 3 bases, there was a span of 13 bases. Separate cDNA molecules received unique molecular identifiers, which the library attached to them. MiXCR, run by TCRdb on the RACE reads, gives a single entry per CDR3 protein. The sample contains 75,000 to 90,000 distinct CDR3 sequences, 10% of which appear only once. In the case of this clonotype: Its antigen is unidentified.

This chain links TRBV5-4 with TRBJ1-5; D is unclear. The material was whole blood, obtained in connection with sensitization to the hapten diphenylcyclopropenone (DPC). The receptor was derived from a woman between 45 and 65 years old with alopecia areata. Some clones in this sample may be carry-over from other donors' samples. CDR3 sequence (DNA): TGTGCCAGCAGCTTGGGCGGACGCCGCGACAATCAGCCCCAGCATTTT. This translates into CASSLGGRRDNQPQHF. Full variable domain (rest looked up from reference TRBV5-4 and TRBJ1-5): ETGVTQSPTHLIKTRGQQVTLRCSSQSGHNTVSWYQQALGQGPQFIFQYYREEENGRGNFPPRFSGLQFPNYSSELNVNALELDDSALYLCASSLGGRRDNQPQHFGDGTRLSIL.